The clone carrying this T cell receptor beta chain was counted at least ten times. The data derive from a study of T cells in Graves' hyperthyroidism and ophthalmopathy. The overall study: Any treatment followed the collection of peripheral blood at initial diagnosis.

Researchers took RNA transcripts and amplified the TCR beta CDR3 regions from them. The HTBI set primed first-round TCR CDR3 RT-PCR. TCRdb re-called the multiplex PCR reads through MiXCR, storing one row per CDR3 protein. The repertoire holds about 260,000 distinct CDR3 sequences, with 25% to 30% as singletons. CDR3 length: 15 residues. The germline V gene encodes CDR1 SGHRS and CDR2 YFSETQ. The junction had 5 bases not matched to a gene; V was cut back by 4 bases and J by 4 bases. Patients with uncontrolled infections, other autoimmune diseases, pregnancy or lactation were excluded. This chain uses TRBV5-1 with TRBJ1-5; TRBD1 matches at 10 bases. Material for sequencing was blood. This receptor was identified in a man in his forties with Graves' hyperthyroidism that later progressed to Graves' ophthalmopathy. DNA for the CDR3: TGCGCCAGCAGCGAGGGGACAGGGGTAAATCAGCCCCAGCATTTT. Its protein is CASSEGTGVNQPQHF.